This T cell receptor (beta chain) comes out of a study of blood T cells in healthy people across ages. This clonotype was counted between two and nine times. Its specificity is unknown. Germline assignment: CDR1 SGHRS and CDR2 YFSETQ. This CDR3 spans 14 amino acids. V was shortened by 4 bases and J by 5 bases, with 15 bases between the two germline ends. In each sample, at least 6.5 million PBMCs were isolated. Samples each yielded at least 6 micrograms of total RNA. Together with a sample-barcoded 5' primer, a J-beta primer mix was included in a second PCR lasting roughly 6 to 12 cycles. Any given sample supplied a minimum of 3 million CDR3-containing paired-end reads. Each CDR3 protein gets one entry after TCRdb re-called the 5' RACE reads with MiXCR. The table includes 580,000 or so distinct CDR3 sequences, around half detected once. Study-level results: The fall in TCR beta diversity per million T cells was roughly linear with age.

The TCR was taken from a man older than 75 in good health. The chain links TRBV5-1 to TRBJ1-2; D remains unclear. Sequencing used blood. The DNA of the CDR3 is TGCGCCAGCAGCCCAGATGCGGTTGAGTATGGCTACACCTTC. Translated: CASSPDAVEYGYTF.